This T cell receptor (beta chain) is from a study of PD-L1 blockade in urothelial cancer. Study details: Atezolizumab (1,200 mg intravenously every 3 weeks) began in 2014 for patients. Bladder-origin urothelial cancer in males covered about 90% of the 29 patients. Blood analysis occurred 3 weeks (second dose) and 6 weeks after treatment start. Blood samples had a median of around 140,000 T cells, 80,000 to 100,000 unique TCRs, and clonality 0.07 to 0.08.

Some clones are missing from TCRdb's copy, which holds only in-frame ones; the method was immunoSEQ multiplex PCR. There are tens of thousands of clones in the sample; roughly 90% occur only once, and 0.97% lies in the top ten. The time point denotes: pretreatment peripheral blood. The J segment lost 6 bases and the V segment lost 7 bases, leaving 12 bases of the junction unmatched. Germline values: CDR1 MNHNS, CDR2 SASEGT. The CDR3 length is 15 residues. The source of this sequence is a woman of 80 years or more with urothelial cancer. The source was PBMCs, collected around atezolizumab (anti-PD-L1) treatment. This chain connects TRBV6-1 to TRBJ1-2, with 9 positions matching TRBD1. The CDR3 region is CASIGMGTGNHGYTF. The CDR3 DNA is TGTGCCAGCATTGGGATGGGGACAGGGAATCATGGCTACACCTTC.